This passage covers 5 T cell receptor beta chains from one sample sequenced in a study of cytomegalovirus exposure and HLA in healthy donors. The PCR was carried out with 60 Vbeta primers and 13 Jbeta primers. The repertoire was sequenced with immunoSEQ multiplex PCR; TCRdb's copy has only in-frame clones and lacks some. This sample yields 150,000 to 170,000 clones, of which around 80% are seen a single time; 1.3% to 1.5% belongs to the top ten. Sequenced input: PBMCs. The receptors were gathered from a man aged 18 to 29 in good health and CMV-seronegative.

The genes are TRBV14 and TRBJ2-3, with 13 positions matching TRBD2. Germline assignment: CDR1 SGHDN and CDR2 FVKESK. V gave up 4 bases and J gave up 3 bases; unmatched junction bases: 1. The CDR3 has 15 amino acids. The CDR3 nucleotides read TGTGCCAGCAGCCTGGGACTAGCGGGAACAGATACGCAGTATTTT. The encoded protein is CASSLGLAGTDTQYF.

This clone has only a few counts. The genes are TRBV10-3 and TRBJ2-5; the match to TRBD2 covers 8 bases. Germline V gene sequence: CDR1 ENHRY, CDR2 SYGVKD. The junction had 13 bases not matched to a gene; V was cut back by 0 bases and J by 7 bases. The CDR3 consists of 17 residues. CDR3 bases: TGTGCCATCAGTGAGTCGATTGCGGGAGGCCGGTTGCCGACCCAGTACTTC. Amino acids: CAISESIAGGRLPTQYF.

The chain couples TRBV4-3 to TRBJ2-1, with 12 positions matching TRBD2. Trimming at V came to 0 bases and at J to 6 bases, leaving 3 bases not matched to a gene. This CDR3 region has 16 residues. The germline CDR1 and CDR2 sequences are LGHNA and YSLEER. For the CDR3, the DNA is TGCGCCAGCAGCCAAGATCGGGGACTAGCGGGCAATGAGCAGTTCTTC. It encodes CASSQDRGLAGNEQFF.

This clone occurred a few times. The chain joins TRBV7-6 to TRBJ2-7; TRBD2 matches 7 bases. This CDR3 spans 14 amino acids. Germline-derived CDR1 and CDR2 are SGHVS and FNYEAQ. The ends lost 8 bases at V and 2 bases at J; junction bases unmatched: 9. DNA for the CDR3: TGTGCCAGCGGGCGGGAGAGTCACCCCTACGAGCAGTACTTC. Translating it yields CASGRESHPYEQYF.

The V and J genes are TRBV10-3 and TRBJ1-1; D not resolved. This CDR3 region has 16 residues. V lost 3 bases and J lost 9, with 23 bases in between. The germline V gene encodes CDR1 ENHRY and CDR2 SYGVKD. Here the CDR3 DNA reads TGTGCCATCAGTGACCCCCCCCTTCAGGAGGGTCTGAAAGCTTTCTTT. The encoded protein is CAISDPPLQEGLKAFF.